One and the same sample provided the 29 T cell receptor beta chains below, sequenced in a study of blood T cell repertoires in COVID-19. Assay: immunoSEQ multiplex PCR; the TCRdb copy retains only in-frame clones and omits some. The sample records some 300,000 clones, roughly 90% being singletons. Sequencing was performed on PBMCs or T cells enriched from blood (not recorded which). The receptor set was obtained from a woman under 40 who had recovered from COVID-19.

The J gene is TRBJ2-7, the V gene TRBV5-1; a weak D match, TRBD1 (6 bases). Trimming removed 4 bases at V and 6 bases at J, with 17 bases between. This CDR3 comprises 14 residues. CDR1 and CDR2 from the germline V gene are SGHRS and YFSETQ. This chain's CDR3 is CASSPIMGAGEQYF. The CDR3 nucleotides read TGCGCCAGCAGCCCCATCATGGGGGCGGGCGAGCAGTACTTC.

The gene calls are TRBV19 and TRBJ2-7, with D possibly matching TRBD1 (7 bases). The length of the CDR3 is 17 residues. Germline CDR1 is LNHDA and CDR2 is SQIVND (reference sequence). V was trimmed by 6 bases and J by 2 bases, leaving 23 bases between them. The CDR3 nucleotides are TGTGCCAGTAGCCCAGGGGGTGGAGGGACGAGTCCCTACGAGCAGTACTTC. It translates to CASSPGGGGTSPYEQYF.

V gene TRBV27 combines with J gene TRBJ2-3, with D possibly TRBD2 on 6 matching bases. The CDR3 is 11 residues long. Germline lookup yields CDR1 MNHEY and CDR2 SMNVEV (reference sequence). Deletions cut 7 bases from V and 6 bases from J, with 8 bases between. CDR3 DNA sequence: TGTGCCAGCAATCGGGGGGATACGCAGTATTTT. Its translation is CASNRGDTQYF.

V usage is TRBV5-6 and J usage is TRBJ1-4; D unresolved. The CDR3 has 15 amino acids. With 2 bases removed from V and 0 bases from J, the gap between germline ends came to 8 bases. CDR1 SGHDT and CDR2 YYEEEE come from the germline V gene. CDR3 residues: CASSFITATNEKLFF. Here the CDR3 DNA reads TGTGCCAGCAGCTTTATAACAGCAACTAATGAAAAACTGTTTTTT.

This sequence joins TRBV18 and TRBJ1-2; TRBD1 aligns across 11 bases. This CDR3 is built from 18 residues. Germline CDR1 and CDR2: KGHSH and LQKENI. Trimming took 2 bases from V and 5 from J; bases not matched to a gene: 13. The CDR3 loop reads CASSPIRTGGAKGYGYTF. The CDR3 nucleotides read TGTGCCAGCTCACCAATAAGGACAGGGGGCGCTAAGGGATATGGCTACACCTTC.

The J gene is TRBJ1-2, the V gene TRBV19, with TRBD1 as a possible D gene (6 bases). Trimming took 8 bases from V and 4 from J, leaving 23 bases between them. CDR1 LNHDA and CDR2 SQIVND come from the germline V gene (reference sequence). The CDR3 has 16 amino acids. CDR3 DNA sequence: TGTGCCAGTGCGGTGGGTCCAGGGGCACCCGTCTATGGCTACACCTTC. Translating gives CASAVGPGAPVYGYTF.

This clone was picked up one time. This rearrangement joins TRBV13 to TRBJ2-7; 8 positions match TRBD2. The CDR3 totals 17 residues. The germline gives CDR1 PRHDT, CDR2 FYEKMQ (reference sequence). V gave up 5 bases and J gave up 4 bases; unmatched junction bases: 16. CDR3 coding DNA: TGTGCCAGCAGCCTAACGCCGGGACTAGGAGTAAGGTACGAGCAGTACTTC. It specifies CASSLTPGLGVRYEQYF.

The rearrangement links TRBV5-6 to TRBJ2-5; 13 nucleotides align to TRBD2. Trimming cost V 1 base and J 7 bases; bases outside gene matches: 4. Per the germline V gene, CDR1 is SGHDT and CDR2 is YYEEEE. The CDR3 runs 15 residues. CDR3 in amino acids: CASSLPTSGGSTQYF. The CDR3 bases are TGTGCCAGCAGCTTGCCGACTAGCGGGGGGTCGACCCAGTACTTC.

The chain combines TRBV5-4 with TRBJ2-5; 8 bases line up with TRBD2. CDR3 length: 14 residues. Losses at the gene ends were 3 bases for V and 5 bases for J; bases not matched to a gene: 6. Germline V gene data show CDR1 as SGHNT and CDR2 as YYREEE (reference sequence). The CDR3 nucleotides read TGTGCCAGCAGCTCCGGGGGGGTTGGGGAGACCCAGTACTTC. Encoded protein: CASSSGGVGETQYF.

The V call is TRBV28, the J call TRBJ1-4; perhaps TRBD1 as D (5 bases). CDR1 and CDR2 from the germline V gene are MDHEN and SYDVKM. This CDR3 contains 14 residues. With 3 bases removed from V and 5 bases from J, the gap between germline ends came to 10 bases. The CDR3 loop reads CASSLGQINEKLFF. For the CDR3, the DNA is TGTGCCAGCAGTTTGGGGCAGATCAATGAAAAACTGTTTTTT.

This clone has just one count. This chain connects TRBV9 to TRBJ2-1, with 8 bases that match TRBD1. The V segment lost 3 bases and the J segment 3 bases; nucleotides outside the gene matches: 8. This CDR3 spans 16 amino acids. Per the germline V gene, CDR1 is SGDLS and CDR2 is YYNGEE. Here the CDR3 reads CASSGMDRAYYNEQFF. The CDR3 DNA sequence: TGTGCCAGCAGCGGGATGGACAGGGCCTACTACAATGAGCAGTTCTTC. Full variable domain (missing parts from reference TRBV9 and TRBJ2-1): DSGVTQTPKHLITATGQRVTLRCSPRSGDLSVYWYQQSLDQGLQFLIQYYNGEERAKGNILERFSAQQFPDLHSELNLSSLELGDSALYFCASSGMDRAYYNEQFFGPGTRLTVL.

The chain carries TRBV7-2 and TRBJ2-7; 10 nucleotides agree with TRBD1. The CDR3 sequence is 16 residues long. V gave up 4 bases and J gave up 3 bases; unmatched junction bases: 9. The germline V gene encodes CDR1 SGHTA and CDR2 FQGNSA. The CDR3 sequence is CASSSGPGQGNYEQYF. CDR3 in DNA: TGTGCCAGCAGCTCTGGGCCGGGACAGGGGAACTACGAGCAGTACTTC.

This clone is a singleton in its sample. This rearrangement joins TRBV6-2 or TRBV6-3 to TRBJ2-5; the D gene is possibly TRBD2 (5 bases). Germline V gene sequence: CDR1 MNHEY, CDR2 SVGEGT. Trimming took off 5 bases at V and 5 bases at J, with 15 bases between the two ends. The CDR3 consists of 14 residues. In DNA form, the CDR3 reads TGTGCCAGCAGTCCACGAGGAAGAGGGGAGACCCAGTACTTC. Its protein is CASSPRGRGETQYF.

The chain recombines TRBV18 with TRBJ1-2; D uncertain. The CDR3 sequence is 13 residues long. The V gene's germline CDR1 is KGHSH and CDR2 LQKENI. The V gene lost 6 bases and the J gene lost 1 base, with 9 bases spanning the gap. Written as DNA, the CDR3 is TGTGCCAGCTCCCAGAACCTTAACTATGGCTACACCTTC. Translating gives CASSQNLNYGYTF. The whole variable domain, filled in from reference TRBV18 and TRBJ1-2, reads NAGVMQNPRHLVRRRGQEARLRCSPMKGHSHVYWYRQLPEEGLKFMVYLQKENIIDESGMPKERFSAEFPKEGPSILRIQQVVRGDSAAYFCASSQNLNYGYTFGSGTRLTVV.

The chain has TRBV18 and TRBJ1-1; D perhaps matches TRBD1 (5 bases). Germline values: CDR1 KGHSH, CDR2 LQKENI. V dropped 2 bases and J dropped 5 bases, with 15 bases sitting between them. The CDR3 is 15 residues long. Here the CDR3 DNA reads TGTGCCAGCTCACCATTGAAGGGGATTGGGACTGAAGCTTTCTTT. This encodes CASSPLKGIGTEAFF.

J is TRBJ1-5 and V is TRBV10-2, with D possibly matching TRBD1 (5 bases). Germline V CDR1 and CDR2: WSHSY, SAAADI. The CDR3 covers 13 residues. Trimming cost V 4 bases and J 5 bases, with 9 bases left between them. The CDR3 nucleotides read TGCGCCAGCAGTGGGCAGGGTGATCAGCCCCAGCATTTT. Its translation: CASSGQGDQPQHF.

With respect to this clone: One end of the junction fails to match germline, which may point to a read error. The chain employs TRBV4-3 and TRBJ2-3; no firm D call. Germline values: CDR1 LGHNA, CDR2 YSLEER. The CDR3 contains 15 residues. CDR3 loop: CASSQEGRSADTQYF. The CDR3 DNA reads as TGCGCCAGCAGCCAAGAGGGCAGGTCGGCAGATACACAGTATTTT.

The chain is built from TRBV5-1 and TRBJ1-1; D is possibly TRBD1 (5 bases). In germline, CDR1 is SGHRS, CDR2 YFSETQ. The CDR3 has 16 residues. The V gene lost 2 bases and the J gene lost 8 bases, with 22 bases spanning the gap. CDR3 sequence reads: CASSFARQTKKEEAFF. The DNA of the CDR3 is TGCGCCAGCAGCTTCGCCCGACAGACAAAAAAGGAAGAAGCTTTCTTT.

V usage is TRBV2 and J usage is TRBJ1-5; a possible D gene is TRBD1 (5 bases). Germline CDR1 reads SNHLY; CDR2 reads FYNNEI. V shed 6 bases and J shed 0 bases, with 9 bases lying between them. The CDR3 spans 14 residues. CDR3 DNA: TGTGCCAGCAGCGGACACTATAGCAATCAGCCCCAGCATTTT. Its translation is CASSGHYSNQPQHF. Full variable domain (outside the CDR3, taken from reference TRBV2 and TRBJ1-5): EPEVTQTPSHQVTQMGQEVILRCVPISNHLYFYWYRQILGQKVEFLVSFYNNEISEKSEIFDDQFSVERPDGSNFTLKIRSTKLEDSAMYFCASSGHYSNQPQHFGDGTRLSIL.

The chain couples TRBV9 to TRBJ2-1; a weak D match, TRBD2 (6 bases). V lost 4 bases to trimming and J lost 4 bases, with 15 bases between them. CDR3 length equals 15 residues. Germline V CDR1 and CDR2: SGDLS, YYNGEE. As DNA, the CDR3 is TGTGCCAGCAGCTCCTCGGGGGTAATGTACAATGAGCAGTTCTTC. Its protein is CASSSSGVMYNEQFF.

About this clone itself: At one end, the junction sequence differs from germline, possibly due to a read error. V usage is TRBV11-2 and J usage is TRBJ2-3; D unclear. The germline CDR1 and CDR2 sequences are SGHAT and FQNNGV. The CDR3 runs 12 residues. In nucleotides, the CDR3 is TGTGCCAGCAACTTAAGAGCAGATACGCAGTATTTT. Translating it yields CASNLRADTQYF.

The CDR3 sequence is CAWSRLAGSTDTQYF. In DNA, the CDR3 is TGTGCCTGGAGTAGACTAGCGGGTTCCACAGATACGCAGTATTTT. The gene calls are TRBV30 and TRBJ2-3, with 10 bases lining up with TRBD2. Per germline, CDR1 GTSNPN and CDR2 SVGIG (reference sequence). The V segment lost 2 bases and the J segment 2 bases; nucleotides outside the gene matches: 4. The CDR3 is 15 residues long.

This chain connects TRBV19 to TRBJ1-1; the D gene is possibly TRBD1 (5 bases). V gave up 7 bases and J gave up 2 bases, with 8 bases separating them. The CDR3 contains 12 residues. Germline V gene sequence: CDR1 LNHDA, CDR2 SQIVND (reference sequence). The CDR3 is CASKDRNTEAFF. Written as DNA, the CDR3 is TGTGCCAGTAAAGACAGAAACACTGAAGCTTTCTTT.

The count of this clone is one. The chain combines TRBV14 with TRBJ1-2; D uncertain. Looked up from germline, CDR1 is SGHDN and CDR2 is FVKESK. Trimming left V 2 bases short and J 1 base short, with 17 bases between. The CDR3 is 17 amino acids. The CDR3 reads CASSQTGRSLLNYGYTF. CDR3 coding DNA: TGTGCCAGCAGCCAAACCGGTCGATCGCTACTTAACTATGGCTACACCTTC.

This rearrangement joins TRBV6-1 to TRBJ1-5, with TRBD1 matching over 8 bases. V was clipped by 3 bases and J by 4 bases; unmatched bases: 8. This CDR3 contains 16 residues. Germline V CDR1 and CDR2: MNHNS, SASEGT. The CDR3: CASSEGQARRNQPQHF. DNA for the CDR3: TGTGCCAGCAGTGAGGGACAGGCACGGAGGAATCAGCCCCAGCATTTT.

The V gene is TRBV5-4, the J gene TRBJ2-1, with a possible D match to TRBD1 (5 bases). The ends were cut back, 0 bases at V and 6 bases at J, with 7 bases in the middle. Per germline, CDR1 SGHNT and CDR2 YYREEE (reference sequence). CDR3 length: 13 amino acids. The CDR3 region is CASSLGQINEQFF. The CDR3 nucleotides read TGTGCCAGCAGCTTGGGACAGATCAATGAGCAGTTCTTC.

CDR3 region: CSVEVQGGPNYGYTF. CDR3 DNA sequence: TGCAGCGTTGAAGTACAGGGGGGACCTAACTATGGCTACACCTTC. The chain uses TRBV29-1 and TRBJ1-2; 8 bases map to TRBD1. From germline, CDR1 is SQVTM and CDR2 ANQGSEA. Losses at the gene ends were 1 base for V and 0 bases for J; bases not matched to a gene: 4. The CDR3 consists of 15 residues. The full variable domain, rest sourced from reference TRBV29-1 and TRBJ1-2, is SAVISQKPSRDICQRGTSLTIQCQVDSQVTMMFWYRQQPGQSLTLIATANQGSEATYESGFVIDKFPISRPNLTFSTLTVSNMSPEDSSIYLCSVEVQGGPNYGYTFGSGTRLTVV.

The chain uses TRBV11-2 and TRBJ2-7; D not certain. The CDR3 is 15 amino acids. From germline, CDR1 is SGHAT and CDR2 FQNNGV. The V gene lost 2 bases and the J gene lost 1 base, with 12 bases spanning the gap. The CDR3 region is CASSLFGRLSYEQYF. In DNA form, the CDR3 reads TGTGCCAGCAGCTTATTCGGCAGGTTATCCTACGAGCAGTACTTC.

V and J are TRBV5-1 and TRBJ2-2, with D hard to call. The germline V and J ends were trimmed by 3 bases and 0 bases, with 12 bases remaining between them. CDR3 size: 16 residues. Germline values: CDR1 SGHRS, CDR2 YFSETQ. The CDR3 loop is CASSSAVVSNTGELFF. In nucleotides, the CDR3 is TGCGCCAGCAGCTCCGCAGTGGTCTCGAACACCGGGGAGCTGTTTTTT.